This T cell receptor (beta chain) was captured in a study of OX40 agonist ivuxolimab in advanced cancers. Overall study context: Of the patients, three showed partial responses, one with hepatocellular carcinoma and two with cutaneous melanoma.

Some clones are missing from TCRdb's copy, which holds only in-frame ones; the method was immunoSEQ multiplex PCR. This sample has tens of thousands of clones, with over 75% found just once. Of note for this clone: The antigen remains unidentified.

Study observations and caveats: Part of the nonresponder group also had normalized T-cell clonal expansion that was low.

This sequence was found in an adult with an advanced solid tumor such as melanoma, head and neck, liver or kidney cancer. The sample was CD4+ or CD8+ T cells sorted from blood, taken in a trial of the OX40 agonist ivuxolimab.

CDR3 DNA sequence: TGTGCCAGCAGCTCACTTCGACTAGCGGGACCCTACGAGCAGTACTTC. Translating gives CASSSLRLAGPYEQYF. J is TRBJ2-7 and V is TRBV11-2; 11 bases align to TRBD2. V dropped 4 bases and J dropped 2; count of bases not matched to a gene: 7. CDR3 length: 16 amino acids. In germline, CDR1 is SGHAT, CDR2 FQNNGV.